This T cell receptor beta chain appears in the sequencing data of a study of CD8+ T cells in alopecia areata (dated by TCRdb to 2017 to 2018). Study-level background: Treated patients were enrolled in an open-label pilot trial of oral tofacitinib, 5 to 10 mg twice daily, for moderate-to-severe alopecia areata. TCRbeta CDR3 regions were amplified by immunoSEQ multiplex PCR using 35 Vbeta forward and 13 Jbeta reverse primers. The study used high-throughput TCRbeta sequencing to examine T cell clonal expansion in alopecia areata, in both the C3H/HeJ mouse model and human patients. RNA was obtained with the PAXgene miRNA kit for fixed scalp, the miRNeasy kit for PBMCs, and the RNeasy kit for mouse skin. Scalp tissue and sorted CD4+ and CD8+ peripheral blood T cells from patchy and totalis/universalis alopecia areata patients and from healthy controls were covered by human TCRbeta sequencing. Patients stayed on tofacitinib for 6 to 18 months and then had 6 months of follow-up off drug so that delayed response and recurrence could be assessed. Scalp clonality was compared across normal scalp (n=4), patchy alopecia areata scalp (n=8), and alopecia totalis/universalis scalp (n=8). Tofacitinib-treated patients had biopsies at baseline and at 4 and 24 weeks of treatment, with a later scalp biopsy in several patients. On the study overall, not on this receptor specifically: Unlike mouse skin, which is dominated by gammadelta T cells, normal human skin has resident alphabeta T cells that are also sequenced, and this complicates analysis of the scalp TCR repertoire. TCR sequences shared between patients were less clear than in mice, possibly partly because of HLA diversity in the patient population. Lesional scalp, especially in alopecia totalis/universalis, showed higher clonality and more expanded CD8+ clones than normal scalp, suggesting antigenic drive.

This clone showed up just a few times. No antigen is known for it. No clone much larger than this one lies a single base away; base qualities are absent. Library preparation was by the immunoSEQ multiplex PCR assay. To provide template for TCR sequencing, every sample had RNA extracted and reverse transcribed into cDNA. SuperScript III was used to make first-strand cDNA, primed with a 2:1 mix of oligo-dT and random hexamers. A synthetic immune receptor repertoire was used to gauge amplification bias, and whatever bias remained was removed computationally. Under the source paper's analysis protocol: Raw reads were preprocessed for error removal, and CDR3 was defined according to IMGT conventions as running from the conserved cysteine to phenylalanine. To get clonality, Shannon entropy was normalized by log2 of the number of productive unique TCRs and the result was subtracted from 1. Whether each scalp clone was CD4 or CD8 was inferred by checking scalp TCRbeta sequences against the CD4 and CD8 repertoires from sorted blood. What TCRdb holds here is the immuneACCESS table cut down to in-frame rearrangements. Part of the clones is not present; checked against another copy, under half of the missing clones reflect an unresolved V gene, and the others are unexplained. V, J and clone size are those of that table, while D and trimming were read from the DNA. Here the sample has approximately 100,000 clones; 40% to 45% occur a single time. Roughly 0.83% of the sample rests with the top ten.

V sheds 7 bases and J sheds 8 bases, leaving 18 bases between their ends. The germline V gene sets CDR1 to SQVTM and CDR2 to ANQGSEA. The CDR3 numbers 13 residues from cysteine through phenylalanine. The CDR3 DNA has 39 bases and is translated from base 1. From alopecia areata patients, peripheral blood was collected along with lesional scalp punch biopsies. PBMCs were isolated by density centrifugation and stained for CD3, CD4 and CD8, after which CD4+ and CD8+ T cells were sorted on a FACSAria. Sequences were obtained from CD4+ T cells sorted from blood. The TCR sequence derives from a human donor with alopecia areata. The chain is assembled from TRBV29-1 and TRBJ2-1; the best D guess is TRBD2, with 6 bases matching. The CDR3 loop reads CSAAMRDGHEQFF. In nucleotides, the sequence is TGCAGCGCTGCGATGCGGGACGGTCATGAGCAGTTCTTC.